These 2 T cell receptor beta chains were sequenced from one sample in a study of shared clonotypes between healthy human individuals. The naive CD8 subset, CD45RO-negative cells positively selected for CCR7, excluded terminally differentiated effector memory CD45RA+ cells. The table came from immunoSEQ multiplex PCR; TCRdb's copy has only in-frame clones and leaves some out. Among about 1,800,000 clones listed, roughly 94% were seen once. The sequenced sample consisted of naive CD8+ T cells sorted from blood. These receptors were taken from a man younger than 35 in good health.

The chain is built from TRBV6-5 and TRBJ2-1, with 9 positions matching TRBD2. CDR3 size: 15 residues. Germline V gene lookup returns CDR1 MNHEY and CDR2 SVGAGI. V lost 2 bases to trimming and J lost 6 bases; unmatched junction nucleotides: 5. CDR3 in DNA: TGTGCCAGCAGTTACGGGATAGCGGGGGTCAATGAGCAGTTCTTC. It encodes CASSYGIAGVNEQFF.

The chain has TRBV9 and TRBJ2-1; D is possibly TRBD2 (8 bases). This CDR3 comprises 15 residues. Germline CDR1 is SGDLS and CDR2 is YYNGEE. The V and J ends lost 4 bases and 3 bases respectively, with 14 bases between them. The CDR3 here is CASSPGGTDYNEQFF. The CDR3 DNA reads TGTGCCAGCAGCCCGGGGGGGACAGACTACAATGAGCAGTTCTTC.